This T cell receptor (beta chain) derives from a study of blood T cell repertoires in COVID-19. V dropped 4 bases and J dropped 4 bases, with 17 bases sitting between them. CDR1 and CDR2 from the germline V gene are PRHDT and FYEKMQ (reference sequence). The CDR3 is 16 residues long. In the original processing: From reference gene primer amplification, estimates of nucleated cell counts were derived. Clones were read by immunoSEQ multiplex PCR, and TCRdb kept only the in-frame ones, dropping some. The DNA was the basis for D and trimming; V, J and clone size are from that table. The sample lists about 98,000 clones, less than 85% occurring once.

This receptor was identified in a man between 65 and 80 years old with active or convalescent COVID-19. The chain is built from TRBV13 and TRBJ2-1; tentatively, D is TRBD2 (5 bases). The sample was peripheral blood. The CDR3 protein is CASSSRDYGDYNEQFF. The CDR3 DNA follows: TGTGCCAGCAGCTCCCGGGATTACGGGGATTACAATGAGCAGTTCTTC.